Listed here are 21 T cell receptor beta chains from one sample, sequenced in a study of blood T cells in healthy people across ages. For the second PCR, which ran for about 6 to 12 cycles, a sample-barcoded 5' primer and a J-beta primer mix were used. MiXCR, applied by TCRdb to the 5' RACE reads, yields one record per CDR3 protein. Among 730,000 or so distinct CDR3 sequences listed, 40% to 45% were seen once. Material: blood. These receptors were collected from a man older than 75 in good health.

This clonotype has at least ten counts. The V call is TRBV6-1, the J call TRBJ2-1; 12 bases line up with TRBD2. The V segment lost 8 bases and the J segment 3 bases; nucleotides outside the gene matches: 17. CDR1 is MNHNS, CDR2 SASEGT, per germline. The CDR3 is made up of 19 amino acids. The DNA of the CDR3 is TGTGCCAGCCTGAAAGGCGGACTAGCGGGATCACTTCTCTACAATGAGCAGTTCTTC. This translates into CASLKGGLAGSLLYNEQFF.

This rearrangement joins TRBV6-6 to TRBJ2-1; a weak D match, TRBD2 (5 bases). Germline V gene sequence: CDR1 MNHNY, CDR2 SVGAGI (reference sequence). The CDR3 consists of 15 residues. Between the trimmed V and J ends, which lost 2 bases and 5 bases, there was a span of 13 bases. The CDR3 is CASSYDRDYDNEQFF. CDR3 DNA: TGTGCCAGCAGTTACGATCGGGATTACGACAATGAGCAGTTCTTC.

In its sample, this clonotype was seen a few times. The chain couples TRBV18 to TRBJ2-3; no clear D. The CDR3 runs to 12 residues. The ends were cut back, 3 bases at V and 5 bases at J, with 6 bases in the middle. Germline loops: CDR1 KGHSH, CDR2 LQKENI. The CDR3, as DNA: TGTGCCAGCTCACCTAAAGGAGATACGCAGTATTTT. Amino acids: CASSPKGDTQYF.

This clonotype was recorded at least ten times. The V gene is TRBV29-1, the J gene TRBJ2-5; perhaps D is TRBD1 or TRBD2 (5 bases each). Germline CDR1 reads SQVTM; CDR2 reads ANQGSEA. Trimming left V 7 bases short and J 5 bases short, with 20 bases between. The CDR3 covers 14 residues. CDR3 region: CSGSGPRLRETQYF. In DNA, the CDR3 is TGCAGCGGTTCGGGACCACGGTTGAGGGAGACCCAGTACTTC.

This clonotype was picked up a small number of times. The rearrangement joins TRBV20-1 to TRBJ2-7, with 8 bases aligning to TRBD1. CDR3 length: 13 residues. The V gene's germline CDR1 is DFQATT and CDR2 SNEGSKA (reference sequence). V gave up 5 bases and J gave up 6 bases; unmatched junction bases: 9. This chain's CDR3 is CSAGRTGRVEQYF. The CDR3 DNA reads as TGCAGTGCTGGGAGGACAGGGCGGGTCGAGCAGTACTTC.

The chain has TRBV3-1 and TRBJ2-4; TRBD2 matches at 8 bases. The CDR3 consists of 14 residues. Trimming at V came to 4 bases and at J to 3 bases, leaving 2 bases not matched to a gene. The germline CDR1 and CDR2 sequences are LGHDT and YNNKEL (reference sequence). CDR3: CASSPLAVKNIQYF. CDR3 nucleotides: TGTGCCAGCAGCCCACTAGCGGTCAAAAACATTCAGTACTTC.

The V gene is TRBV5-5, the J gene TRBJ2-5; D not certain. Trimming shortened V by 2 bases and J by 2 bases, and 7 bases separated the two germline ends. The germline gives CDR1 SGHKS, CDR2 YYEKEE (reference sequence). This CDR3 contains 13 residues. The CDR3 DNA is TGTGCCAGCAGCTTTCTTTTACAAGAGACCCAGTACTTC. Encoded protein: CASSFLLQETQYF.

The CDR3 DNA sequence: TGTGCCAGCTCACCACGACGGACAGACTATGGCTACACCTTC. It yields the protein CASSPRRTDYGYTF. The genes are TRBV18 and TRBJ1-2; perhaps TRBD1 as D (6 bases). The CDR3 extends over 14 amino acids. Deletions cut 1 base from V and 3 bases from J, with 9 bases between. Germline V lookup: CDR1 KGHSH, CDR2 LQKENI.

This clonotype was detected a few times. A much larger clone sits a single nucleotide away, making a read error possible. CDR3 in amino acids: CASSVWTDQETQYF. DNA for the CDR3: TGCGCCAGCAGCGTGTGGACAGACCAAGAGACCCAGTACTTC. The chain employs TRBV5-1 and TRBJ2-5; TRBD1 might be the D (6 bases). This CDR3 contains 14 residues. Germline loops: CDR1 SGHRS, CDR2 YFSETQ. V gave up 4 bases and J gave up 0 bases, with 10 bases separating them.

Notes on this clonotype: A much larger clone differs by one base, so this may be a read error. The chain has TRBV29-1 and TRBJ2-5; D is perhaps TRBD1 (5 bases). This CDR3 spans 12 amino acids. Germline V gives CDR1 SQVTM, CDR2 ANQGSEA. The CDR3 coding sequence is TGCAGCGCCCAGGCAGGGCAAGAGGCCCAGTACTTC. This codes for CSAQAGQEAQYF.

The V gene is TRBV20-1, the J gene TRBJ2-7; 11 nucleotides line up with TRBD2. Germline CDR1 reads DFQATT; CDR2 reads SNEGSKA (reference sequence). V shed 1 base and J 5 bases; nucleotides not matched to a gene: 13. This CDR3 spans 17 amino acids. CDR3 DNA sequence: TGCAGTGCTAGAGGCCGGCTAGCGGGAGGCTCAAAGGACGAGCAGTACTTC. It is translated as CSARGRLAGGSKDEQYF.

The CDR3 loop reads CASSLRGSSSTDTQYF. In DNA form, the CDR3 reads TGCGCCAGCAGCCTCCGGGGGTCTTCTAGCACAGATACGCAGTATTTT. V gene TRBV4-3 combines with J gene TRBJ2-3, with D maybe TRBD2 (6 bases). The CDR3 has 16 residues. Germline V CDR1 and CDR2: LGHNA, YSLEER. V was clipped by 4 bases and J by 0 bases, with 14 bases between them.

The chain combines TRBV9 with TRBJ2-6, with D hard to call. Germline V gives CDR1 SGDLS, CDR2 YYNGEE. V lost 0 bases and J lost 12, with 13 bases in between. The CDR3 covers 14 residues. CDR3 sequence reads: CASSVGVGSGVLTF. In DNA form, the CDR3 reads TGTGCCAGCAGCGTAGGCGTGGGGTCCGGCGTCCTGACTTTC.

The rearrangement uses TRBV27 and TRBJ2-3; no clear D gene. The CDR3 has 15 residues. Trimming shortened V by 2 bases and J by 1 base, and 10 bases separated the two germline ends. Looked up from germline, CDR1 is MNHEY and CDR2 is SMNVEV (reference sequence). The CDR3 sequence: CASSLRSLGTDTQYF. The CDR3 region has the DNA TGTGCCAGCAGTTTACGAAGTTTGGGCACAGATACGCAGTATTTT.

This clonotype was found a few times. The chain uses TRBV11-2 and TRBJ2-7, with 8 nucleotides matching TRBD2. Trimming at V came to 5 bases and at J to 4 bases, leaving 7 bases not matched to a gene. The CDR3 length is 14 residues. CDR1 SGHAT and CDR2 FQNNGV come from the germline V gene. CDR3 sequence (DNA): TGTGCCAGCAGCGCCGGGACTAGAGGGTACGAGCAGTACTTC. It specifies CASSAGTRGYEQYF.

The rearrangement links TRBV27 to TRBJ2-1; D unclear. Trimming removed 2 bases from V and 13 bases from J, with 18 bases in between. CDR1 MNHEY and CDR2 SMNVEV come from the germline V gene (reference sequence). The CDR3 covers 14 residues. The CDR3 here is CASSLGRLQETQFF. Here the CDR3 DNA reads TGTGCCAGCAGTTTAGGAAGGTTACAAGAGACCCAGTTCTTC.

The chain employs TRBV7-3 and TRBJ2-3; the match to TRBD2 covers 9 bases. This CDR3 comprises 15 residues. The germline gives CDR1 SGHTA, CDR2 FQGTGA. V shed 4 bases and J 0 bases; nucleotides not matched to a gene: 2. Here the CDR3 DNA reads TGTGCCAGCAGCTCTAGCGGGACTAGCACAGATACGCAGTATTTT. Translated: CASSSSGTSTDTQYF. Drawing the rest from reference TRBV7-3 and TRBJ2-3, the complete variable domain is GAGVSQTPSNKVTEKGKYVELRCDPISGHTALYWYRQSLGQGPEFLIYFQGTGAADDSGLPNDRFFAVRPEGSVSTLKIQRTERGDSAVYLCASSSSGTSTDTQYFGPGTRLTVL.

The chain joins TRBV3-1 to TRBJ2-1, with 9 nucleotides matching TRBD1. The J segment lost 5 bases and the V segment lost 2 bases, leaving 7 bases of the junction unmatched. Looked up from germline, CDR1 is LGHDT and CDR2 is YNNKEL (reference sequence). This CDR3 is built from 16 residues. CDR3 protein: CASSQPRTGDNNEQFF. The CDR3, as DNA: TGTGCCAGCAGCCAACCCAGGACAGGGGACAACAATGAGCAGTTCTTC.

This clonotype has only a few counts. The chain uses TRBV9 and TRBJ2-7, with a possible D match to TRBD1 (6 bases). Trimming left V 1 base short and J 0 bases short, with 11 bases between. The germline V gene has CDR1 SGDLS and CDR2 YYNGEE. The CDR3 consists of 15 residues. CDR3 in amino acids: CASSVSGATSYEQYF. CDR3 sequence (DNA): TGTGCCAGCAGCGTATCAGGGGCAACCTCCTACGAGCAGTACTTC.

J is TRBJ1-1 and V is TRBV7-2, with a tentative D call TRBD1 (6 bases). Trimming removed 6 bases at V and 4 bases at J, with 12 bases between. CDR1 and CDR2 (germline): SGHTA, FQGNSA. CDR3 size: 13 residues. In DNA form, the CDR3 reads TGTGCCAGCAGGGTCCAGGGGATCACTGAAGCTTTCTTT. This sequence encodes CASRVQGITEAFF.

The V and J genes are TRBV5-1 and TRBJ2-7; D remains unclear. The CDR3 extends over 14 amino acids. CDR1 and CDR2 (germline): SGHRS, YFSETQ. The V end was cut by 3 bases, the J end by 4 bases, with 14 bases between. The DNA of the CDR3 is TGCGCCAGCAGCTCCGGGCCTCCTGGGTACGAGCAGTACTTC. This codes for CASSSGPPGYEQYF.